The clone carrying this TCR beta chain was picked up a small number of times. Its antigen is unknown. From 5'RACE with constant-segment primers came TCR alpha and TCR beta cDNA libraries that carried sample barcodes and UMIs. In TCRdb, the 5' RACE reads were re-called with MiXCR into one record per CDR3 protein. The data show around 320,000 distinct CDR3 sequences, around 15% seen once. Germline assignment: CDR1 MNHEY and CDR2 SVGEGT. V lost 8 bases and J 6 bases, leaving 10 bases between the germline ends. The CDR3 is 11 residues long. The sample is drawn from a study of T-cell memory formation after mild COVID-19. Notes on the study in general: Memory cells collected pre-infection included some clones that later responded, suggesting cross-reactive memory joined. Contracting clones from day 15 to 85 showed balanced CD4/CD8; later expanders favored CD4+. The main location of contracting CD4+ clones was CM and EM, and that of contracting CD8+ clones was EMRA.

The chain has TRBV6-2 or TRBV6-3 and TRBJ1-1, with D possibly being TRBD1 (5 bases). The sample comprised PBMCs or a T cell subset sorted from them (not recorded which). This TCR was recovered from a man younger than 35 who had mild COVID-19 (a few samples of this study predate the infection). Cell type and time point are not known. The CDR3 here is CASGPGPEAFF. For the CDR3, the DNA is TGTGCCAGCGGGCCGGGGCCTGAAGCTTTCTTT.